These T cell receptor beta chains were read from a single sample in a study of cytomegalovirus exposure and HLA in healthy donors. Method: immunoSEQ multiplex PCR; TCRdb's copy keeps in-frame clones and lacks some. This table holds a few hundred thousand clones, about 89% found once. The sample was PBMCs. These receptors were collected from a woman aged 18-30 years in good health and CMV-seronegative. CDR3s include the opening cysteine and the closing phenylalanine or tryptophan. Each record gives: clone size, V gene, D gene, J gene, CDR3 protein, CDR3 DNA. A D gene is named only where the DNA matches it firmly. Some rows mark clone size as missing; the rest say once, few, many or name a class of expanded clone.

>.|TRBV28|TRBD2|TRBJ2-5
CASWGGTSWTQYF
TGTGCCAGTTGGGGGGGGACGTCATGGACCCAGTACTTC
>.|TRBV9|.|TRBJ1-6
CASSVDHGNSPLHF
TGTGCCAGCAGCGTAGATCACGGGAATTCACCCCTCCACTTT
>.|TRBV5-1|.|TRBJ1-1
CASSSTLNTEAFF
TGCGCCAGCAGCTCGACATTGAACACTGAAGCTTTCTTT
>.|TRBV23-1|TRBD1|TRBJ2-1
CASSRLGGPKFNEQFF
TGCGCCAGCAGTCGATTAGGGGGCCCTAAATTCAATGAGCAGTTCTTC
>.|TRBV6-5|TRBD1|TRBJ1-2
CASSSLDRERETTF
TGTGCCAGCAGTTCCTTAGACAGGGAGCGAGAAACGACCTTC
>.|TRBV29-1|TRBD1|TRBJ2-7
CSVARDRGYEQYF
TGCAGCGTTGCCCGGGACAGGGGATACGAGCAGTACTTC
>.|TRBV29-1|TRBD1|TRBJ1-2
CSVDGGPGGGGVYGYTF
TGCAGCGTTGACGGTGGGCCAGGGGGCGGGGGAGTCTATGGCTACACCTTC
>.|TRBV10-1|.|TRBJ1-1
CASSESGGAGDEAFF
TGCGCCAGCAGTGAGTCAGGGGGGGCCGGGGACGAAGCTTTCTTT
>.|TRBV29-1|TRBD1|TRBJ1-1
CSAEDRGSANTEAFF
TGCAGCGCCGAGGACAGGGGTAGCGCGAACACTGAAGCTTTCTTT
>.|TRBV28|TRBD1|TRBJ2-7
CASSFSQGDYEQYF
TGTGCCAGCAGTTTTTCACAGGGGGACTACGAGCAGTACTTC
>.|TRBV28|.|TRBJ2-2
CASSFVNTGELFF
TGTGCCAGCAGTTTCGTTAACACCGGGGAGCTGTTTTTT
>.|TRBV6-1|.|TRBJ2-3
CASSELGPHPTDTQYF
TGTGCCAGCAGTGAACTAGGTCCACATCCCACAGATACGCAGTATTTT
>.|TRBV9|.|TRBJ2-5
CASSPRSGDQETQYF
TGTGCCAGCAGCCCACGAAGCGGAGACCAAGAGACCCAGTACTTC
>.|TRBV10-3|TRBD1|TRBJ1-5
CAIRTGDNQPQHF
TGTGCCATCAGAACAGGGGACAATCAGCCCCAGCATTTT
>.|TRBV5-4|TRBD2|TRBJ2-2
CASSLGLADYTGELFF
TGTGCCAGCAGCCTGGGACTAGCGGATTACACCGGGGAGCTGTTTTTT
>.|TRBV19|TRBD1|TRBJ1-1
CASTTGHMNTEAFF
TGTGCCAGCACGACAGGGCACATGAACACTGAAGCTTTCTTT
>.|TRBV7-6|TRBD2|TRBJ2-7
CASSLVASGSYEQYF
TGTGCCAGCAGCTTAGTGGCTAGCGGGAGTTACGAGCAGTACTTC
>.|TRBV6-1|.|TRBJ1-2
CASSPTGSLGSGYTF
TGTGCCAGCAGTCCTACGGGATCCCTTGGCTCTGGCTACACCTTC
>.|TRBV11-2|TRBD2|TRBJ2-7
CASSFLDSGSSYEQYF
TGTGCCAGCAGCTTTCTCGACAGCGGGAGTTCCTACGAGCAGTACTTC
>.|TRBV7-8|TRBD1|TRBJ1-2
CASSPQGAPYGYTF
TGTGCCAGCAGCCCCCAGGGGGCCCCCTATGGCTACACCTTC
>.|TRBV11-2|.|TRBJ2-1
CASSLGGRQVPLGRQFF
TGTGCCAGCAGCTTAGGGGGCCGACAGGTGCCTTTGGGCCGGCAGTTCTTC
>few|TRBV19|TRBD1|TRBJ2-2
CASSGQGANTGELFF
TGTGCCAGTAGCGGACAGGGGGCGAACACCGGGGAGCTGTTTTTT
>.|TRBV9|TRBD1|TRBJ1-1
CASSAADRVPEAFF
TGTGCCAGCAGCGCCGCGGACAGGGTTCCTGAAGCTTTCTTT
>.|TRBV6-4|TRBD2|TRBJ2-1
CASSGGGEAHDEQFF
TGTGCCAGCAGTGGCGGGGGGGAGGCCCATGATGAGCAGTTCTTC
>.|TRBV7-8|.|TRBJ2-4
CASSPRGGGAYIQYF
TGTGCCAGCAGCCCCCGAGGAGGGGGGGCGTACATTCAGTACTTC